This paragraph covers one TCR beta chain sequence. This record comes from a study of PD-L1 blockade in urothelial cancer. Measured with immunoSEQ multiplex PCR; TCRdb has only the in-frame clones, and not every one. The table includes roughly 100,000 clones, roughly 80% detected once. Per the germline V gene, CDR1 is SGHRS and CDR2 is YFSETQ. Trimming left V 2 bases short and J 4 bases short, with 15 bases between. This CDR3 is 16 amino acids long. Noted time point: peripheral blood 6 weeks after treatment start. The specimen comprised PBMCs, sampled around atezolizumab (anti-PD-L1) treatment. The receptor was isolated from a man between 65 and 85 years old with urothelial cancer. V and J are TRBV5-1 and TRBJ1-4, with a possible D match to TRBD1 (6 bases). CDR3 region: CASSFEVGRGNEKLFF. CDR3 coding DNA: TGCGCCAGCAGCTTTGAAGTTGGCAGGGGTAATGAAAAACTGTTTTTT.